This T cell receptor beta chain was observed in a study of cytomegalovirus exposure and HLA in healthy donors. General observations from the study: According to the study, around 180 TCR beta chains were cytomegalovirus-associated.

This CDR3 is built from 15 residues. Germline V lookup: CDR1 MNHNS, CDR2 SASEGT. V lost 1 base to trimming and J lost 4 bases, with 12 bases between them. Researchers ran the PCR with 60 Vbeta and 13 Jbeta primers. This table comes from immunoSEQ multiplex PCR, and its TCRdb copy is limited to in-frame clones, with some not included. The table includes roughly 110,000 clones, 67% detected once. A word on this clone: Its target is unknown.

The donors gave bone marrow, and they were healthy. The chain carries TRBV6-1 and TRBJ2-3, with D possibly TRBD1 on 6 matching bases. The TCR originated in a man aged 18-30 years in good health and CMV-seropositive. Sequencing was done on a sample of PBMCs. The CDR3 here is CASSEERGQSDTQYF. The CDR3 DNA sequence: TGTGCCAGCAGTGAAGAGAGGGGACAATCAGATACGCAGTATTTT.